This record covers a single T cell receptor beta chain. As yet, its antigen is unknown. The data derive from a study of post-analysis software for immune sequencing data. Findings and caveats of the study: Roughly 5 TRBV segments, TRBV5-6, TRBV5-1 and TRBV20-1 among them, were found more frequent in patients than controls.

The germline gives CDR1 MGHRA, CDR2 YSYEKL. CDR3 size: 19 residues. V lost 0 bases and J lost 0; bases outside the gene matches: 6. Unique molecular identifiers were carried by the TCR beta cDNA libraries. TCRdb reanalysed the PCR reads using MiXCR and keeps one entry per CDR3 protein. This sample has about 620,000 distinct CDR3 sequences; around 44% occur once, and the top ten carry roughly 1.7%. This clonotype originated in a girl aged 10 to 17 with multiple sclerosis. The sequenced sample consisted of blood. The chain couples TRBV4-1 to TRBJ2-6, with 9 bases matching TRBD2. The CDR3 loop reads CASSQEGLAGFSGANVLTF. Here the CDR3 DNA reads TGCGCCAGCAGCCAAGAGGGGCTAGCGGGGTTCTCTGGGGCCAACGTCCTGACTTTC.